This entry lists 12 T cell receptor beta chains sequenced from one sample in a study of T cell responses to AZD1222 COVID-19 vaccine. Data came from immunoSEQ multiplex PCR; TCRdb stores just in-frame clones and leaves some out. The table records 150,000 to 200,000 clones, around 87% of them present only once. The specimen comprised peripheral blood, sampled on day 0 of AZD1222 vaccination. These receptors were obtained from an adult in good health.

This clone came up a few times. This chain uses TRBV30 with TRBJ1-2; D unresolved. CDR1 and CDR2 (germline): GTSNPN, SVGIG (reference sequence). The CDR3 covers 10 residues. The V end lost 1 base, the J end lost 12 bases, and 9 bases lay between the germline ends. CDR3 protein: CAWSASNHTF. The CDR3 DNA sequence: TGTGCCTGGAGTGCGTCCAACCACACCTTC. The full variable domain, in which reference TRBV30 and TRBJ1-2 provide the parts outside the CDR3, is SQTIHQWPATLVQPVGSPLSLECTVEGTSNPNLYWYRQAAGRGLQLLFYSVGIGQISSEVPQNLSASRPQDRQFILSSKKLLLSDSGFYLCAWSASNHTFGSGTRLTVV.

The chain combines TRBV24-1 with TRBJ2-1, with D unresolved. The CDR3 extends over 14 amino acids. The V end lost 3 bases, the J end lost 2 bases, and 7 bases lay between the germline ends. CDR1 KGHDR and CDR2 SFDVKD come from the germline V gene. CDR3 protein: CATSDARAYNEQFF. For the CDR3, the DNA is TGTGCCACCAGTGATGCCCGAGCCTACAATGAGCAGTTCTTC.

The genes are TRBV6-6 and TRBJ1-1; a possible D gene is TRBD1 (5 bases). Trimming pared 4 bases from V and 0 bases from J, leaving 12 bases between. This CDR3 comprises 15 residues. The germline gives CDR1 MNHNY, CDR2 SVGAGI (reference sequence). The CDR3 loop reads CASSSPGRVNTEAFF. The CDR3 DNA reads TGTGCCAGCAGTTCCCCGGGACGGGTGAACACTGAAGCTTTCTTT.

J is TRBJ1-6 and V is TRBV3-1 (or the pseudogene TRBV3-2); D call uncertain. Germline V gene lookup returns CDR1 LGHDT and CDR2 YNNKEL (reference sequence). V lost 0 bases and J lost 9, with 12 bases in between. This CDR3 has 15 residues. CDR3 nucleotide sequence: TGTGCCAGCAGCCAAGATAAATGGGTTCGTTCACCCCTCCACTTT. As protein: CASSQDKWVRSPLHF.

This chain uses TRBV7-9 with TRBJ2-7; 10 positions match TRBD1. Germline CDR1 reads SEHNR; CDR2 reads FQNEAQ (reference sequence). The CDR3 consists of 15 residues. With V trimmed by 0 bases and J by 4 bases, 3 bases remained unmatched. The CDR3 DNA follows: TGTGCCAGCAGCTTAGCGGGACAGGGGATTTACGAGCAGTACTTC. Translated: CASSLAGQGIYEQYF.

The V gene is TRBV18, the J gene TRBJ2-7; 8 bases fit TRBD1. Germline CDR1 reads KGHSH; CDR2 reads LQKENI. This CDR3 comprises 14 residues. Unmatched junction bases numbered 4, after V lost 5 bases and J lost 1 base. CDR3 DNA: TGTGCCAGCTCAAACCGGGACAGGTCCTACGAGCAGTACTTC. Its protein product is CASSNRDRSYEQYF.

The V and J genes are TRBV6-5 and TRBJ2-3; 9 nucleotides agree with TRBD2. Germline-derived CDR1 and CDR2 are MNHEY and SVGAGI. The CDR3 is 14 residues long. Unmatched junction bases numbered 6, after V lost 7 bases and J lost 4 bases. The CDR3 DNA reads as TGTGCCAGCAAATTGGGACTAGCATCAGATACGCAGTATTTT. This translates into CASKLGLASDTQYF.

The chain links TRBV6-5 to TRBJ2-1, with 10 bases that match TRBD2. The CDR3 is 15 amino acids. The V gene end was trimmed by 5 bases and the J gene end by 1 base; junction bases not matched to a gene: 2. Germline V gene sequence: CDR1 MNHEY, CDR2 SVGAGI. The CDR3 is CASSRGLASYNEQFF. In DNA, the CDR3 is TGTGCCAGCAGTCGGGGACTAGCGTCCTACAATGAGCAGTTCTTC.

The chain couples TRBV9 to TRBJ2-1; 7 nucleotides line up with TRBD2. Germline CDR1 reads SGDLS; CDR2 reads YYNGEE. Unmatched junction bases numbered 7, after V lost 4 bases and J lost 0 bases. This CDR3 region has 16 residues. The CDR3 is CASSSLGGSSYNEQFF. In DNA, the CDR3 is TGTGCCAGCAGCTCCCTGGGGGGGAGCTCCTACAATGAGCAGTTCTTC.

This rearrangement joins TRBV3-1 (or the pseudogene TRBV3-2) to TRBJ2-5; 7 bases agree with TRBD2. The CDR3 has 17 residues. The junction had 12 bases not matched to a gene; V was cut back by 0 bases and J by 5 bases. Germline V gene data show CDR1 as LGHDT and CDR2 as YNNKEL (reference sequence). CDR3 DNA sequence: TGTGCCAGCAGCCAAGATCTGGGAGGGAGGATCGTTGAGACCCAGTACTTC. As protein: CASSQDLGGRIVETQYF.

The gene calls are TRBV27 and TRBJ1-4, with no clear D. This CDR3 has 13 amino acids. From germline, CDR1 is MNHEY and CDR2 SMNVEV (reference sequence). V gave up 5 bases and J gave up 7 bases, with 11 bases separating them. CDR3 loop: CASSPRRGEKLFF. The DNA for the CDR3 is TGTGCCAGCAGTCCCAGACGGGGTGAAAAACTGTTTTTT.

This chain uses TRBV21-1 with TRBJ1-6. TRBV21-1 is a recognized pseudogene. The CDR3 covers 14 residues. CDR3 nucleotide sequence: TGTGCCAGCAGCAAAGATTTTGGTGCCTCACCCCTCCACTTT. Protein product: CASSKDFGASPLHF.